This TCR beta chain derives from a study of blood T cell repertoires in COVID-19. In the authors' workflow: Using reference gene primer amplification, nucleated cell counts were estimated. Produced via immunoSEQ multiplex PCR; TCRdb's table is partial and in-frame only. The V and J calls and clone size come from that table; D and trimming were worked out from the DNA. There are 150,000 to 200,000 clones in the sample; about 86% occur only once, and around 13% lies in the top ten. V lost 4 bases, J lost 1 base, and 8 bases lay in between. Germline V lookup: CDR1 GTSNPN, CDR2 SVGIG (reference sequence). This CDR3 comprises 13 residues.

This clonotype was sampled from a woman in her sixties or seventies with COVID-19, enrolled during active disease. This sequence joins TRBV30 and TRBJ1-5; D remains ambiguous. Material for sequencing was peripheral blood. The CDR3 sequence is CAWTLGSNQPQHF. CDR3 DNA sequence: TGTGCCTGGACCCTCGGGAGCAATCAGCCCCAGCATTTT.